This T cell receptor beta chain is drawn from a study of Ad26.COV2.S vaccination and SARS-CoV-2 variants. Study results and caveats: Measurements of TCR breadth and depth may have given underestimates of the total T cell responses. Those who received vaccine or placebo ended up with similar non-spike TCR breadth.

In its sample, this clone was seen a few times. Antigen unknown. CDR1 and CDR2 from the germline V gene are SGHNT and YYREEE (reference sequence). V was clipped by 1 base and J by 0 bases; unmatched bases: 7. This CDR3 is 18 amino acids long. Described treatment: roughly 20 received Ad26.COV2.S at low or high dose, single or two shots; about five received placebo; per-sample allocation not given. At day 63 after the first vaccine or placebo injection, samples were drawn. Sequencing used immunoSEQ multiplex PCR; TCRdb keeps in-frame clones, though not all of them. The sample lists 440,000 or so clones, around 90% occurring once.

This sample comprised peripheral blood, obtained in a trial of Ad26.COV2.S vaccine versus placebo. The rearrangement uses TRBV5-4 and TRBJ2-6, with 7 nucleotides matching TRBD2. The receptor was derived from a person aged 18 to 59 who received the Ad26.COV2.S COVID-19 vaccine or a placebo. This CDR3 reads CASSLTGGILSGANVLTF. CDR3 nucleotide sequence: TGTGCCAGCAGCTTGACGGGGGGTATCCTCTCTGGGGCCAACGTCCTGACTTTC.